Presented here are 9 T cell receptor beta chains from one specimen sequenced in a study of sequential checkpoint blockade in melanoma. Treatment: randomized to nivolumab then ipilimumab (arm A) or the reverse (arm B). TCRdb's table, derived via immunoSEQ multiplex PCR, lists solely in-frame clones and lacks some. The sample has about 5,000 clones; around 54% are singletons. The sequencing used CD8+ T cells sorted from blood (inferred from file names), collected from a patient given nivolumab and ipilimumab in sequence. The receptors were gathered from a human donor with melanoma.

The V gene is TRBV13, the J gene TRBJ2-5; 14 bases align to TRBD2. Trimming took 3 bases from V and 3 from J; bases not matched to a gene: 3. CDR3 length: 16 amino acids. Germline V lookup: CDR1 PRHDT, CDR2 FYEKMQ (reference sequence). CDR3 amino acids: CASSLMGLAGEETQYF. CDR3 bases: TGTGCCAGCAGCTTGATGGGACTAGCGGGAGAAGAGACCCAGTACTTC.

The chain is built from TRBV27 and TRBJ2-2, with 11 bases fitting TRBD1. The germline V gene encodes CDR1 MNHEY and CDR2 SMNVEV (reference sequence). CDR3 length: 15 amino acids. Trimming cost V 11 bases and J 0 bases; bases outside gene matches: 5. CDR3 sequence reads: CASGGQGANTGELFF. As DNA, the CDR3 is TGTGCCTCCGGGGGACAGGGGGCGAACACCGGGGAGCTGTTTTTT.

The CDR3 loop is CASSLGGENTEAFF. The DNA of the CDR3 is TGTGCCAGCAGCTTGGGCGGTGAGAACACTGAAGCTTTCTTT. The rearrangement joins TRBV5-4 to TRBJ1-1; D is unclear. CDR1 SGHNT and CDR2 YYREEE come from the germline V gene (reference sequence). V was trimmed by 0 bases and J by 1 base, leaving 7 bases between them. The CDR3 covers 14 residues.

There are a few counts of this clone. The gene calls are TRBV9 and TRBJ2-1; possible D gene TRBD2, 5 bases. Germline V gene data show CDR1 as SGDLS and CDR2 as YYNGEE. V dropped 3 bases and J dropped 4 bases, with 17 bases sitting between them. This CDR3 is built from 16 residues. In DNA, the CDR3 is TGTGCCAGCAGCGAACCAACTAGGGCTCCGTACAATGAGCAGTTCTTC. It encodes CASSEPTRAPYNEQFF.

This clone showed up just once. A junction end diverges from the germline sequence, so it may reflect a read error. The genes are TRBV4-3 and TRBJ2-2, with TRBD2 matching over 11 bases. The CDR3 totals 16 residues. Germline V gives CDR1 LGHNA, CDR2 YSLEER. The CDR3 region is CASSRGLAANAGELFF. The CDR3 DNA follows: TGCGCCAGCAGTCGGGGACTAGCGGCGAACGCCGGGGAGCTGTTTTTT.

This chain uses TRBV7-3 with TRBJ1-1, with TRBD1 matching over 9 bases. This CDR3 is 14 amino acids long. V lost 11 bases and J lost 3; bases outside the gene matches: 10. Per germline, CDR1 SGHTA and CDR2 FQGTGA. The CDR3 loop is CARTPDRGYTEAFF. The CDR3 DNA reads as TGTGCCCGAACTCCGGACAGGGGTTACACTGAAGCTTTCTTT. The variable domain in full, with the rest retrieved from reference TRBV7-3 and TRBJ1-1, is GAGVSQTPSNKVTEKGKYVELRCDPISGHTALYWYRQSLGQGPEFLIYFQGTGAADDSGLPNDRFFAVRPEGSVSTLKIQRTERGDSAVYLCARTPDRGYTEAFFGQGTRLTVV.

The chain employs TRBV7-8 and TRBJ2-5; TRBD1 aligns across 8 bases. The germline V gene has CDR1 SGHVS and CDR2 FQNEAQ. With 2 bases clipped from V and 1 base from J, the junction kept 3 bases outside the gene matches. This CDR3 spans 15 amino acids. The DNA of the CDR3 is TGTGCCAGCAGCTTAATGGGACAGGTCCAAGAGACCCAGTACTTC. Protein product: CASSLMGQVQETQYF. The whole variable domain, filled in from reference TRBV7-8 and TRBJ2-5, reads GAGVSQSPRYKVAKRGQDVALRCDPISGHVSLFWYQQALGQGPEFLTYFQNEAQLDKSGLPSDRFFAERPEGSVSTLKIQRTQQEDSAVYLCASSLMGQVQETQYFGPGTRLLVL.

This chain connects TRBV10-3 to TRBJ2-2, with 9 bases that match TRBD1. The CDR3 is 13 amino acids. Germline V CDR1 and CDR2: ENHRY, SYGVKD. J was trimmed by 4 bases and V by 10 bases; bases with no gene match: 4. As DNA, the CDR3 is TGTGCCACGGACAGGGGTAGCACCGGGGAGCTGTTTTTT. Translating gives CATDRGSTGELFF.

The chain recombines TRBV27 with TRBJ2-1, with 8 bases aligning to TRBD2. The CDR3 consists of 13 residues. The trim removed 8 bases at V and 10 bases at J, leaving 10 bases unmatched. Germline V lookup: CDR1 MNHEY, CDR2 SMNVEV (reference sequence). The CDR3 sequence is CASSSGGRREQFF. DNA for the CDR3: TGTGCCAGCTCTTCCGGCGGGAGGAGAGAGCAGTTCTTC.